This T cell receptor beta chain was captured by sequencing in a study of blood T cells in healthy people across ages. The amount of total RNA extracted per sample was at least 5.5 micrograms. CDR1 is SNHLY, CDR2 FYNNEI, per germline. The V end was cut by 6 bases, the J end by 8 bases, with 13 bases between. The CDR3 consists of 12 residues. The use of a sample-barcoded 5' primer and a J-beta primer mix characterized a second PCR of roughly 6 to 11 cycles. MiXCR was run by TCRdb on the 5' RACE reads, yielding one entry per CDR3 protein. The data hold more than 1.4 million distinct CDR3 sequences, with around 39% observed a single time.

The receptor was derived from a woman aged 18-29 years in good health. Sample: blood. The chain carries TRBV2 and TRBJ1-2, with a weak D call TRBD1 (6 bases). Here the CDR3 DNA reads TGTGCCAGCAGCTGGGGAGGGGGGGGCTACACCTTC. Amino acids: CASSWGGGGYTF.